This is a list of T cell receptor beta chains from one sample in a study of blood T cell repertoires in COVID-19. Using immunoSEQ multiplex PCR, the repertoire was profiled, and TCRdb retains in-frame clones only, with some absent. The table has about 250,000 clones, 65% to 85% seen once; the top ten hold 3.4%. Input material: PBMCs or T cells enriched from blood (not recorded which). All receptors come from a man aged 45 to 65 who had recovered from COVID-19. Each CDR3 is given with its conserved first and last residue. Fields, in order: CDR3 length, clone size, D gene, J gene, V gene, CDR3 DNA, CDR3 protein. The D gene is left open where the match is weak. Part of the rows lack a size; the others show once, few, many or a class for expanded clones.

len: 18
abundance: NA
d_gene: TRBD2
j_gene: TRBJ2-3
v_gene: TRBV5-1
CDR3nt: TGCGCCAGCAGCATTGCCGGGACTAGCGGGAGTGGTGTAGATACGCAGTATTTT
CDR3aa: CASSIAGTSGSGVDTQYF

len: 13
abundance: NA
d_gene: NA
j_gene: TRBJ2-3
v_gene: TRBV3-1/TRBV3-2
CDR3nt: TGTGCCAGCAGGATACAGGGAGGGGATACGCAGTATTTT
CDR3aa: CASRIQGGDTQYF

len: 14
abundance: NA
d_gene: TRBD1
j_gene: TRBJ1-1
v_gene: TRBV5-5
CDR3nt: TGTGCCAGCAGCGCGCAGACAGGGCTCGCTGAAGCTTTCTTT
CDR3aa: CASSAQTGLAEAFF

len: 15
abundance: once
d_gene: NA
j_gene: TRBJ2-3
v_gene: TRBV9
CDR3nt: TGTGCCAGCAGCCTGATGGCGGGGTGGGCAGATACGCAGTATTTT
CDR3aa: CASSLMAGWADTQYF

len: 15
abundance: NA
d_gene: TRBD2
j_gene: TRBJ2-7
v_gene: TRBV5-4
CDR3nt: TGTGCCAGCAGCCGAGGACTAGCGGGGACCTACGAGCAGTACTTC
CDR3aa: CASSRGLAGTYEQYF

len: 16
abundance: NA
d_gene: TRBD1
j_gene: TRBJ1-5
v_gene: TRBV7-6
CDR3nt: TGTGCAGCAGCAACGTCCGGGACAGGGCCCAATCAGCCCCAGCATTTT
CDR3aa: CAAATSGTGPNQPQHF

len: 14
abundance: NA
d_gene: NA
j_gene: TRBJ2-3
v_gene: TRBV14
CDR3nt: TGTGCCAGCAGCCAAGACAGGGTGGCAGATACGCAGTATTTT
CDR3aa: CASSQDRVADTQYF

len: 13
abundance: NA
d_gene: NA
j_gene: TRBJ2-7
v_gene: TRBV6-1
CDR3nt: TGTGCCAGCAGTGAAAGGCAGGACTACGAGCAGTACTTC
CDR3aa: CASSERQDYEQYF

len: 15
abundance: NA
d_gene: TRBD2
j_gene: TRBJ2-1
v_gene: TRBV7-2
CDR3nt: TGTGCCAGCAGCTTGGCTAGCGGGCCCCACAATGAGCAGTTCTTC
CDR3aa: CASSLASGPHNEQFF

len: 14
abundance: NA
d_gene: TRBD1
j_gene: TRBJ1-4
v_gene: TRBV6-5
CDR3nt: TGTGCCAGCAGTTGGGGACAGGGAGTTGAGAAACTGTTTTTT
CDR3aa: CASSWGQGVEKLFF

len: 18
abundance: NA
d_gene: NA
j_gene: TRBJ1-5
v_gene: TRBV19
CDR3nt: TGTGCCAGTTCTCCCACGTGGGGGAGGGTCGACGGCAATCAGCCCCAGCATTTT
CDR3aa: CASSPTWGRVDGNQPQHF

len: 16
abundance: NA
d_gene: NA
j_gene: TRBJ1-6
v_gene: TRBV5-1
CDR3nt: TGCGCCAGCAGCTTGGGCGGGGCAGGTAGTCATTCACCCCTCCACTTT
CDR3aa: CASSLGGAGSHSPLHF

len: 15
abundance: NA
d_gene: NA
j_gene: TRBJ1-3
v_gene: TRBV21-1
CDR3nt: TGTGCCAGCAGCAAAGGGGCCAGATCTGGAAACACCATATATTTT
CDR3aa: CASSKGARSGNTIYF

len: 15
abundance: NA
d_gene: TRBD2
j_gene: TRBJ2-3
v_gene: TRBV6-5
CDR3nt: TGTGCCAGCAGTCCCCCGACTAGCGGGAGAGATACGCAGTATTTT
CDR3aa: CASSPPTSGRDTQYF

len: 16
abundance: once
d_gene: TRBD1
j_gene: TRBJ2-3
v_gene: TRBV25-1
CDR3nt: TGTGCCAGCAGTGTGACAGGGGGCGCCGGCACAGATACGCAGTATTTT
CDR3aa: CASSVTGGAGTDTQYF

len: 15
abundance: NA
d_gene: TRBD1
j_gene: TRBJ2-7
v_gene: TRBV24-1
CDR3nt: TGTGCCACCAGTGATCCACGGACAGGGGCCTACGAGCAGTACTTC
CDR3aa: CATSDPRTGAYEQYF

len: 16
abundance: NA
d_gene: TRBD2
j_gene: TRBJ2-1
v_gene: TRBV5-1
CDR3nt: TGCGCCAGCAGCTTTAGCGGGCGATCGTCCTACAATGAGCAGTTCTTC
CDR3aa: CASSFSGRSSYNEQFF

len: 12
abundance: NA
d_gene: TRBD1
j_gene: TRBJ1-1
v_gene: TRBV12-3/TRBV12-4
CDR3nt: TGTGCCAGCAGACTAACAGGGGGACAGGCTTTCTTT
CDR3aa: CASRLTGGQAFF

len: 14
abundance: few
d_gene: TRBD2
j_gene: TRBJ2-7
v_gene: TRBV30
CDR3nt: TGTGCCTGGAGTGTAGGCGGGGGGAGATACGAGCAGTACTTC
CDR3aa: CAWSVGGGRYEQYF

len: 14
abundance: NA
d_gene: NA
j_gene: TRBJ1-2
v_gene: TRBV9
CDR3nt: TGTGCCAGCAGCGTAGATCCCCAGACATATGGCTACACCTTC
CDR3aa: CASSVDPQTYGYTF

len: 15
abundance: NA
d_gene: NA
j_gene: TRBJ1-6
v_gene: TRBV2
CDR3nt: TGTGCCAGCCCCACCGGGGAGGGCCGGAATTCACCCCTCCACTTT
CDR3aa: CASPTGEGRNSPLHF

len: 15
abundance: NA
d_gene: NA
j_gene: TRBJ1-4
v_gene: TRBV28
CDR3nt: TGTGCCAGCAGTAGTCGGAGATCAACTAATGAAAAACTGTTTTTT
CDR3aa: CASSSRRSTNEKLFF

len: 15
abundance: NA
d_gene: TRBD1
j_gene: TRBJ2-7
v_gene: TRBV18
CDR3nt: TGTGCCAGCTCACCGGGGGACAGCGCGACCTACGAGCAGTACTTC
CDR3aa: CASSPGDSATYEQYF

len: 15
abundance: NA
d_gene: NA
j_gene: TRBJ2-5
v_gene: TRBV10-3
CDR3nt: TGTGCCATCAGTGCCCTTAATGGGGGCCGAGAGACCCAGTACTTC
CDR3aa: CAISALNGGRETQYF

len: 15
abundance: once
d_gene: NA
j_gene: TRBJ2-5
v_gene: TRBV18
CDR3nt: TGTGCCAGCTCACCAGGACAGAGCTTCCAAGAGACCCAGTACTTC
CDR3aa: CASSPGQSFQETQYF

len: 14
abundance: NA
d_gene: NA
j_gene: TRBJ1-3
v_gene: TRBV19
CDR3nt: TGTGCCAGTAATCGAGGCGCGCTTGGAAACACCATATATTTT
CDR3aa: CASNRGALGNTIYF

len: 15
abundance: once
d_gene: NA
j_gene: TRBJ1-4
v_gene: TRBV4-1
CDR3nt: TGCGCCAGCAGCCACGACAGGCAAGCTAATGAAAAACTGTTTTTT
CDR3aa: CASSHDRQANEKLFF

len: 12
abundance: NA
d_gene: NA
j_gene: TRBJ1-1
v_gene: TRBV3-1/TRBV3-2
CDR3nt: TGTGCCAGCAGCCCCGGGGGCACTGAAGCTTTCTTT
CDR3aa: CASSPGGTEAFF

len: 14
abundance: NA
d_gene: NA
j_gene: TRBJ2-3
v_gene: TRBV15
CDR3nt: TGTGCCACCAGCAGAGATCAGGCCGAGGATACGCAGTATTTT
CDR3aa: CATSRDQAEDTQYF

len: 12
abundance: NA
d_gene: NA
j_gene: TRBJ2-1
v_gene: TRBV19
CDR3nt: TGTGCCAGTAGTATGACTCGCAATGAGCAGTTCTTC
CDR3aa: CASSMTRNEQFF